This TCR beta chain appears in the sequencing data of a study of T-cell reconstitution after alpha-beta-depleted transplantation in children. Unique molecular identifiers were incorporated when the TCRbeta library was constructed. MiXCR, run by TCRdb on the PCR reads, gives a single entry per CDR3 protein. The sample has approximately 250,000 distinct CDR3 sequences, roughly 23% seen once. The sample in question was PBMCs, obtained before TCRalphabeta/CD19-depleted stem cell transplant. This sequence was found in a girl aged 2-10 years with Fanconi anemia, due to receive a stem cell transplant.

The CDR3 spells CASSYVGFTEAFF. DNA of the CDR3: TGTGCCAGCAGTTACGTGGGTTTCACTGAAGCTTTCTTT. The chain combines TRBV6-2 or TRBV6-3 with TRBJ1-1; D unclear. Deletions cut 2 bases from V and 4 bases from J, with 8 bases between. The length of the CDR3 is 13 residues. Germline V gene lookup returns CDR1 MNHEY and CDR2 SVGEGT.